This T cell receptor beta chain was identified during a study of cytomegalovirus exposure and HLA in healthy donors. Comment on this clone: Its target is unknown.

PCR was performed using 60 Vbeta and 13 Jbeta primers. Some clones are missing from TCRdb's copy, which holds only in-frame ones; the method was immunoSEQ multiplex PCR. The sample contains about 160,000 clones, approximately 78% of which appear only once. Study-level findings and limits: In a later analysis, HLA-C alleles had the fewest associated TCRs, DRB1 alleles the most. Earlier results showed most TCR beta V segments being productive about 87% or about 30% of the time. The authors later linked a missense DCLRE1C variant to TCR beta V- and J-gene trimming.

The CDR3 consists of 11 residues. Looked up from germline, CDR1 is MNHNY and CDR2 is SVGAGI (reference sequence). Trimming removed 6 bases at V and 3 bases at J, with 5 bases between. The specimen sequenced was PBMCs. The TCR originated in a woman aged 18-29 years in good health and CMV-seronegative. The chain combines TRBV6-6 with TRBJ2-5; a possible D gene is TRBD2 (5 bases). Here the CDR3 reads CASRGEETQYF. DNA for the CDR3: TGTGCCAGCAGGGGAGAAGAGACCCAGTACTTC.